This T cell receptor (beta chain) was sequenced in a study of cytomegalovirus exposure and HLA in healthy donors. Broader study findings: Analysis performed later found more than 15,000 TCR beta sequences associated with HLA alleles at 0.05 false discovery rate.

Concerning this clone itself: Its antigen is currently unknown.

Primers included in the PCR were 60 Vbeta and 13 Jbeta primers. Sequenced by immunoSEQ multiplex PCR; TCRdb stores in-frame clones only, minus some. In the table there are tens of thousands of clones, roughly four fifths of which are singletons. Germline V lookup: CDR1 SQVTM, CDR2 ANQGSEA. The V segment lost 5 bases and the J segment 3 bases; nucleotides outside the gene matches: 4. This CDR3 region has 14 residues. J is TRBJ2-2 and V is TRBV29-1; 9 nucleotides match TRBD1. The sample comprised PBMCs. This TCR was sampled from a woman between 35 and 50 years old in good health and CMV-seropositive. The CDR3 spells CSVNRGRDTGELFF. The CDR3 DNA sequence: TGCAGCGTTAACAGGGGGCGGGACACCGGGGAGCTGTTTTTT.